Listed below are T cell receptor beta chains from one sample, sequenced in a study of shared clonotypes between healthy human individuals. Sequencing was performed with immunoSEQ multiplex PCR; in TCRdb, only in-frame clones are kept and a portion is missing. The data contain 1.4 million or so clones, approximately 98.5% of them singletons. Sequencing used naive CD4+ T cells sorted from blood. The receptors stem from a young man in good health. CDR3s include the opening cysteine and the closing phenylalanine or tryptophan. The order of the fields is J gene, clone size, D gene, CDR3 length, V gene, CDR3 protein, CDR3 DNA. The D gene is left open where the match is weak. The size entry is marked missing in some rows and otherwise reads once, few, many or a size class.

j_call: TRBJ2-7
clone_size: .
d_call: .
cdr3_length: 12
v_call: TRBV6-5
cdr3_aa: CASSTQWELQYF
cdr3_nt: TGTGCCAGCAGTACCCAGTGGGAATTGCAGTACTTC

j_call: TRBJ2-7
clone_size: .
d_call: TRBD2
cdr3_length: 15
v_call: TRBV11-2
cdr3_aa: CASSLAGLAGYEQYF
cdr3_nt: TGTGCCAGCAGCTTAGCAGGACTAGCGGGTTACGAGCAGTACTTC

j_call: TRBJ2-5
clone_size: .
d_call: .
cdr3_length: 16
v_call: TRBV7-9
cdr3_aa: CASSFTAGARQETQYF
cdr3_nt: TGTGCCAGCAGTTTTACGGCGGGGGCCCGGCAAGAGACCCAGTACTTC

j_call: TRBJ1-1
clone_size: .
d_call: .
cdr3_length: 15
v_call: TRBV9
cdr3_aa: CASSVGFRGGTEAFF
cdr3_nt: TGTGCCAGCAGCGTAGGGTTTCGTGGGGGCACTGAAGCTTTCTTT

j_call: TRBJ1-5
clone_size: .
d_call: TRBD1
cdr3_length: 15
v_call: TRBV7-2
cdr3_aa: CASSLGDSSNQPQHF
cdr3_nt: TGTGCCAGCAGCTTAGGGGACAGTAGCAATCAGCCCCAGCATTTT

j_call: TRBJ1-4
clone_size: .
d_call: TRBD1
cdr3_length: 14
v_call: TRBV18
cdr3_aa: CASSRTGRNEKLFF
cdr3_nt: TGTGCCAGCTCACGGACAGGGCGTAATGAAAAACTGTTTTTT

j_call: TRBJ2-7
clone_size: .
d_call: .
cdr3_length: 15
v_call: TRBV19
cdr3_aa: CASSIDRVGGYEQYF
cdr3_nt: TGTGCCAGTAGTATAGATCGAGTAGGGGGATACGAGCAGTACTTC

j_call: TRBJ2-7
clone_size: .
d_call: .
cdr3_length: 13
v_call: TRBV5-6
cdr3_aa: CASSSRDSYEQYF
cdr3_nt: TGTGCCAGCAGCAGTCGGGACTCCTACGAGCAGTACTTC

j_call: TRBJ2-7
clone_size: .
d_call: .
cdr3_length: 11
v_call: TRBV6-5
cdr3_aa: CASSYSREQYF
cdr3_nt: TGTGCCAGCAGTTACTCGCGCGAGCAGTACTTC

j_call: TRBJ2-7
clone_size: .
d_call: TRBD1
cdr3_length: 14
v_call: TRBV10-3
cdr3_aa: CAISSGDRGSGQYF
cdr3_nt: TGTGCCATCAGTAGTGGGGACAGGGGGTCCGGGCAGTACTTC

j_call: TRBJ1-1
clone_size: .
d_call: .
cdr3_length: 11
v_call: TRBV30
cdr3_aa: CAGGIDTEAFF
cdr3_nt: TGTGCCGGGGGAATAGACACTGAAGCTTTCTTT

j_call: TRBJ2-1
clone_size: .
d_call: TRBD1
cdr3_length: 16
v_call: TRBV5-1
cdr3_aa: CASGRQGTSSYNEQFF
cdr3_nt: TGCGCCAGCGGGCGACAGGGGACCAGCTCCTACAATGAGCAGTTCTTC

j_call: TRBJ2-1
clone_size: .
d_call: TRBD2
cdr3_length: 15
v_call: TRBV5-5
cdr3_aa: CASAPTSGNWDVKFF
cdr3_nt: TGTGCCAGCGCCCCGACTAGCGGGAACTGGGACGTGAAGTTCTTC

j_call: TRBJ2-5
clone_size: .
d_call: .
cdr3_length: 13
v_call: TRBV19
cdr3_aa: CASGEILGETQYF
cdr3_nt: TGTGCCAGCGGGGAGATTTTAGGGGAGACCCAGTACTTC

j_call: TRBJ2-5
clone_size: .
d_call: TRBD2
cdr3_length: 13
v_call: TRBV19
cdr3_aa: CASSGLARETQYF
cdr3_nt: TGTGCCAGTAGCGGACTAGCCAGGGAGACCCAGTACTTC

j_call: TRBJ1-2
clone_size: once
d_call: TRBD1
cdr3_length: 13
v_call: TRBV9
cdr3_aa: CASSSSGGSGYTF
cdr3_nt: TGTGCCAGCAGCTCCTCAGGGGGCTCTGGCTACACCTTC

j_call: TRBJ2-7
clone_size: .
d_call: .
cdr3_length: 17
v_call: TRBV27
cdr3_aa: CASRKMTMGDPFWEQYF
cdr3_nt: TGTGCCAGCAGGAAAATGACCATGGGGGACCCCTTTTGGGAGCAGTACTTC

j_call: TRBJ2-2
clone_size: .
d_call: .
cdr3_length: 15
v_call: TRBV2
cdr3_aa: CASKSWTTQGGELFF
cdr3_nt: TGTGCCAGCAAAAGCTGGACTACCCAGGGCGGGGAGCTGTTTTTT

j_call: TRBJ1-2
clone_size: .
d_call: TRBD1
cdr3_length: 16
v_call: TRBV4-1
cdr3_aa: CASSHDQGAQPSGYTF
cdr3_nt: TGCGCCAGCAGCCATGACCAGGGGGCCCAACCAAGTGGCTACACCTTC

j_call: TRBJ1-5
clone_size: .
d_call: .
cdr3_length: 14
v_call: TRBV2
cdr3_aa: CASSPPGNNQPQHF
cdr3_nt: TGTGCCAGCAGCCCCCCAGGGAACAATCAGCCCCAGCATTTT

j_call: TRBJ2-5
clone_size: .
d_call: .
cdr3_length: 12
v_call: TRBV7-9
cdr3_aa: CASSRPSETQYF
cdr3_nt: TGTGCCAGCAGCCGTCCCTCCGAGACCCAGTACTTC

j_call: TRBJ2-7
clone_size: .
d_call: .
cdr3_length: 12
v_call: TRBV2
cdr3_aa: CAIQVLDYEQYF
cdr3_nt: TGTGCCATACAGGTGCTCGACTACGAGCAGTACTTC

j_call: TRBJ2-7
clone_size: .
d_call: .
cdr3_length: 14
v_call: TRBV7-2
cdr3_aa: CASSLGQKVYEQYF
cdr3_nt: TGTGCCAGCAGCTTAGGGCAAAAGGTCTACGAGCAGTACTTC

j_call: TRBJ2-6
clone_size: .
d_call: .
cdr3_length: 14
v_call: TRBV30
cdr3_aa: CAWSVGSGANVLTF
cdr3_nt: TGTGCCTGGAGTGTAGGGTCTGGGGCCAACGTCCTGACTTTC

j_call: TRBJ1-2
clone_size: once
d_call: .
cdr3_length: 15
v_call: TRBV4-3
cdr3_aa: CASSQVGESNYGYTF
cdr3_nt: TGCGCCAGCAGCCAAGTTGGCGAGAGTAACTATGGCTACACCTTC

j_call: TRBJ2-6
clone_size: .
d_call: .
cdr3_length: 16
v_call: TRBV9
cdr3_aa: CASSAPRTSGANVLTF
cdr3_nt: TGTGCCAGCAGCGCCCCAAGGACCTCTGGGGCCAACGTCCTGACTTTC

j_call: TRBJ2-2
clone_size: .
d_call: .
cdr3_length: 15
v_call: TRBV6-1
cdr3_aa: CASSGQVPYTGELFF
cdr3_nt: TGTGCCAGCAGTGGACAGGTCCCGTACACCGGGGAGCTGTTTTTT

j_call: TRBJ2-2
clone_size: .
d_call: .
cdr3_length: 13
v_call: TRBV7-7
cdr3_aa: CASSRGLTGELFF
cdr3_nt: TGTGCTAGCAGCCGCGGGCTAACCGGGGAGCTGTTTTTT

j_call: TRBJ2-7
clone_size: .
d_call: .
cdr3_length: 12
v_call: TRBV11-2
cdr3_aa: CASSHDSYEQYF
cdr3_nt: TGTGCCAGCAGTCACGACAGTTACGAGCAGTACTTC

j_call: TRBJ2-7
clone_size: .
d_call: .
cdr3_length: 15
v_call: TRBV14
cdr3_aa: CASSQAGELSYEQYF
cdr3_nt: TGTGCCAGCAGCCAAGCGGGAGAGCTCTCCTACGAGCAGTACTTC

j_call: TRBJ2-1
clone_size: .
d_call: .
cdr3_length: 13
v_call: TRBV5-1
cdr3_aa: CASSSGTYNEQFF
cdr3_nt: TGCGCCAGCAGCTCCGGGACGTACAATGAGCAGTTCTTC

j_call: TRBJ1-5
clone_size: .
d_call: .
cdr3_length: 13
v_call: TRBV11-2
cdr3_aa: CASSLGLGQPQHF
cdr3_nt: TGTGCCAGCAGCTTGGGCTTGGGTCAGCCCCAGCATTTT

j_call: TRBJ2-7
clone_size: .
d_call: .
cdr3_length: 11
v_call: TRBV20-1
cdr3_aa: CSASKGYEQYF
cdr3_nt: TGCAGTGCTAGTAAGGGGTACGAGCAGTACTTC

j_call: TRBJ2-7
clone_size: .
d_call: TRBD1
cdr3_length: 14
v_call: TRBV28
cdr3_aa: CASSQTGVGYEQYF
cdr3_nt: TGTGCCAGCAGTCAGACAGGGGTCGGCTACGAGCAGTACTTC

j_call: TRBJ1-5
clone_size: .
d_call: TRBD1
cdr3_length: 14
v_call: TRBV5-1
cdr3_aa: CASSQGQGGQPQHF
cdr3_nt: TGCGCCAGCAGCCAGGGACAGGGTGGCCAGCCCCAGCATTTT

j_call: TRBJ2-1
clone_size: .
d_call: TRBD2
cdr3_length: 18
v_call: TRBV6-4
cdr3_aa: CASTRRLAGGPWYNEQFF
cdr3_nt: TGTGCCAGCACCCGGAGACTAGCGGGAGGGCCTTGGTACAATGAGCAGTTCTTC

j_call: TRBJ2-1
clone_size: .
d_call: TRBD2
cdr3_length: 15
v_call: TRBV7-2
cdr3_aa: CASSLVGAGDNEQFF
cdr3_nt: TGTGCCAGCAGCTTAGTAGGAGCGGGAGACAATGAGCAGTTCTTC

j_call: TRBJ2-7
clone_size: .
d_call: .
cdr3_length: 15
v_call: TRBV9
cdr3_aa: CASSASWTGAREQYF
cdr3_nt: TGTGCCAGCAGCGCTTCCTGGACTGGAGCCCGCGAGCAGTACTTC

j_call: TRBJ2-2
clone_size: once
d_call: .
cdr3_length: 14
v_call: TRBV27
cdr3_aa: CASSWTENTGELFF
cdr3_nt: TGTGCCAGCAGTTGGACCGAGAACACCGGGGAGCTGTTTTTT

j_call: TRBJ2-3
clone_size: .
d_call: .
cdr3_length: 13
v_call: TRBV2
cdr3_aa: CAILGQLTDTQYF
cdr3_nt: TGTGCCATCCTCGGACAGCTAACAGATACGCAGTATTTT

j_call: TRBJ2-1
clone_size: .
d_call: .
cdr3_length: 14
v_call: TRBV7-8
cdr3_aa: CASSGHRRASEQFF
cdr3_nt: TGTGCCAGCAGCGGCCATAGGAGGGCCAGTGAGCAGTTCTTC

j_call: TRBJ1-1
clone_size: .
d_call: TRBD1
cdr3_length: 14
v_call: TRBV18
cdr3_aa: CASSKTGVDTEAFF
cdr3_nt: TGTGCCAGCTCAAAAACAGGGGTGGACACTGAAGCTTTCTTT

j_call: TRBJ2-1
clone_size: .
d_call: TRBD2
cdr3_length: 14
v_call: TRBV11-2
cdr3_aa: CASSLLAGGSLEFF
cdr3_nt: TGTGCCAGCAGCTTACTAGCGGGAGGGAGTCTGGAGTTCTTC

j_call: TRBJ2-7
clone_size: .
d_call: .
cdr3_length: 15
v_call: TRBV2
cdr3_aa: CASSEDQEPGNEQYF
cdr3_nt: TGTGCCAGCAGTGAAGATCAGGAGCCGGGGAACGAGCAGTACTTC

j_call: TRBJ2-1
clone_size: .
d_call: TRBD2
cdr3_length: 16
v_call: TRBV27
cdr3_aa: CASSLIPGGPDNEQFF
cdr3_nt: TGTGCCAGCAGTTTAATTCCGGGAGGGCCGGACAATGAGCAGTTCTTC

j_call: TRBJ2-1
clone_size: .
d_call: .
cdr3_length: 16
v_call: TRBV25-1
cdr3_aa: CASSPAGGGTYNEQFF
cdr3_nt: TGTGCCAGCAGTCCCGCGGGTGGTGGGACCTACAATGAGCAGTTCTTC